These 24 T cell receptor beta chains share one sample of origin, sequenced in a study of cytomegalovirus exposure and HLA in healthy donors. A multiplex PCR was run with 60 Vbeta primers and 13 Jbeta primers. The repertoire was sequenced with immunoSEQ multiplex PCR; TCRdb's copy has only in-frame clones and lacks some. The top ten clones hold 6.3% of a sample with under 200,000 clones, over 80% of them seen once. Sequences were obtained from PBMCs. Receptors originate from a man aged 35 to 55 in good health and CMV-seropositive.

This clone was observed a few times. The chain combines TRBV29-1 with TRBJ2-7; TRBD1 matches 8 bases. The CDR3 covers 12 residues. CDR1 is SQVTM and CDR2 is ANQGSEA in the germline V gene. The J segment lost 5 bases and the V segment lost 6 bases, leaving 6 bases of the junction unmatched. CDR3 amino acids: CSVRQGTHEQYF. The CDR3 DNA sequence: TGCAGCGTCCGACAGGGGACCCACGAGCAGTACTTC.

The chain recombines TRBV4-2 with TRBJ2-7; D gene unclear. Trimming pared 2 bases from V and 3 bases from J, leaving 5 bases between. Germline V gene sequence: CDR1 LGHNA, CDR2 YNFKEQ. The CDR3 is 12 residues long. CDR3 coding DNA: TGTGCCAGCAGCCAAAACAGCTACGAGCAGTACTTC. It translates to CASSQNSYEQYF.

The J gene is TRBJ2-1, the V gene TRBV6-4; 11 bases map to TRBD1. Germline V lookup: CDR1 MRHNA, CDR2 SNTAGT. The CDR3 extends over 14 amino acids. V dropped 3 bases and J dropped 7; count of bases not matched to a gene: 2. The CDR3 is CASSEGQGGNEQFF. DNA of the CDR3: TGTGCCAGCAGTGAGGGACAGGGGGGGAATGAGCAGTTCTTC.

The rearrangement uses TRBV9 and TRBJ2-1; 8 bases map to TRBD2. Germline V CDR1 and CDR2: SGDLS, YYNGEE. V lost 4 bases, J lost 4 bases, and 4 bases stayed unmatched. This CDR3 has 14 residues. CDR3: CASSSGGAYNEQFF. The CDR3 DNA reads TGTGCCAGCAGCTCCGGGGGGGCTTACAATGAGCAGTTCTTC.

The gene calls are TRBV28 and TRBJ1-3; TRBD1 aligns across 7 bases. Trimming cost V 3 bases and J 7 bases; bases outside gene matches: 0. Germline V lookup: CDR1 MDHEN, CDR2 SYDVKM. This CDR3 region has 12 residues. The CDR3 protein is CASSFRGNTIYF. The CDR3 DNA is TGTGCCAGCAGTTTCAGGGGGAACACCATATATTTT.

The CDR3 DNA sequence: TGTGCCAGCAGCCTTACAGGGGGTGGTGAAAAACTGTTTTTT. It yields the protein CASSLTGGGEKLFF. The rearrangement uses TRBV5-5 and TRBJ1-4; 8 bases map to TRBD1. The germline V gene encodes CDR1 SGHKS and CDR2 YYEKEE (reference sequence). Trimming cost V 4 bases and J 7 bases; bases outside gene matches: 6. This CDR3 contains 14 residues.

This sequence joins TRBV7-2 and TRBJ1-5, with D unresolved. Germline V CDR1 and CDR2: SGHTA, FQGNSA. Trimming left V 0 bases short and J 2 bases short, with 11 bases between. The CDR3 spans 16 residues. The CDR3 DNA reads TGTGCCAGCAGCTTAGCGCTCGGGGTGGGCAATCAGCCCCAGCATTTT. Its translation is CASSLALGVGNQPQHF.

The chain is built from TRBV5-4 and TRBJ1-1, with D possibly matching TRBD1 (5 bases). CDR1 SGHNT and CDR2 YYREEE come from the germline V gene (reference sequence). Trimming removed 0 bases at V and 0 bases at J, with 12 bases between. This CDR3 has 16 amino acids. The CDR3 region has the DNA TGTGCCAGCAGCTTGGCCAGGGCCTACATGAACACTGAAGCTTTCTTT. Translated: CASSLARAYMNTEAFF.

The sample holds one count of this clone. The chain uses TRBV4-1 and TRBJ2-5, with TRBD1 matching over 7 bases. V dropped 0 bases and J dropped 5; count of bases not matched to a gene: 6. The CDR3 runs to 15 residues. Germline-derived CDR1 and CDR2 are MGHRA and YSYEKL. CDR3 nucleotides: TGCGCCAGCAGCCAAGACGACAGGGCTAGGGAGACCCAGTACTTC. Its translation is CASSQDDRARETQYF.

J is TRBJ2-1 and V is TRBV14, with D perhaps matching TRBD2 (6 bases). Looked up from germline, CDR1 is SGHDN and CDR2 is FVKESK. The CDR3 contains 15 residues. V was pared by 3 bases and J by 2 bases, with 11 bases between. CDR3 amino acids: CASSQDGGAYNEQFF. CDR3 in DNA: TGTGCCAGCAGCCAGGACGGGGGAGCCTACAATGAGCAGTTCTTC.

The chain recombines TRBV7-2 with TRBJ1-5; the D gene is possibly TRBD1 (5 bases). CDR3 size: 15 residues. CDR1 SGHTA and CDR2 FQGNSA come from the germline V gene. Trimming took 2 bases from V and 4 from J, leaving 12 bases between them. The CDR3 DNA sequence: TGTGCCAGCAGCTTACCGACGGAGGGGAATCAGCCCCAGCATTTT. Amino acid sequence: CASSLPTEGNQPQHF.

CDR3: CASRWGESYGYTF. Written as DNA, the CDR3 is TGTGCCAGTAGATGGGGCGAGAGCTATGGCTACACCTTC. V usage is TRBV19 and J usage is TRBJ1-2; D possibly corresponds to TRBD1 (5 bases). This CDR3 has 13 residues. V gave up 6 bases and J gave up 4 bases, with 12 bases separating them. Germline-derived CDR1 and CDR2 are LNHDA and SQIVND (reference sequence).

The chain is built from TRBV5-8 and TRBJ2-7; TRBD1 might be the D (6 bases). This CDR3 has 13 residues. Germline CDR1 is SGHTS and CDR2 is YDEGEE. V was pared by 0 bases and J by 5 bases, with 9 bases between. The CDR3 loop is CASSLAGENEQYF. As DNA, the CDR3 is TGTGCCAGCAGCTTGGCAGGGGAAAACGAGCAGTACTTC.

In nucleotides, the CDR3 is TGTGCCAGCAGCGGTATACGCCTACGGACAGACACTGAAGCTTTCTTT. Translated: CASSGIRLRTDTEAFF. The chain is built from TRBV7-9 and TRBJ1-1; possible D gene TRBD1, 6 bases. The CDR3 is made up of 16 amino acids. The V and J ends lost 5 bases and 3 bases respectively, with 19 bases between them. Germline-derived CDR1 and CDR2 are SEHNR and FQNEAQ (reference sequence).

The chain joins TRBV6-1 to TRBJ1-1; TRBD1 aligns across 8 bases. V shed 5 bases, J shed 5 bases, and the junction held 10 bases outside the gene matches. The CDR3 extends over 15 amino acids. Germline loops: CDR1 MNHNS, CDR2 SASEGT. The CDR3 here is CASSQQGGVGTEAFF. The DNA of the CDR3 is TGTGCCAGCAGTCAACAGGGGGGTGTCGGGACTGAAGCTTTCTTT.

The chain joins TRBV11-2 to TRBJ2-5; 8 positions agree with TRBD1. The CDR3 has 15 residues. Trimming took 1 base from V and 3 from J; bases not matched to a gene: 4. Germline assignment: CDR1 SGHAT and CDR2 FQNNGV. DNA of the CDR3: TGTGCCAGCAGCTTAGGACAGGGGATGAAAGAGACCCAGTACTTC. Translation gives CASSLGQGMKETQYF.

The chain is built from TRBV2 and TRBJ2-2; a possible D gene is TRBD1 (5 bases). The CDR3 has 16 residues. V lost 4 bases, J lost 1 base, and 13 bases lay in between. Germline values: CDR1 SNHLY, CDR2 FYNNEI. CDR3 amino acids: CASSAQGILNTGELFF. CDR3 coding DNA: TGTGCCAGCAGTGCCCAGGGAATTCTGAACACCGGGGAGCTGTTTTTT.

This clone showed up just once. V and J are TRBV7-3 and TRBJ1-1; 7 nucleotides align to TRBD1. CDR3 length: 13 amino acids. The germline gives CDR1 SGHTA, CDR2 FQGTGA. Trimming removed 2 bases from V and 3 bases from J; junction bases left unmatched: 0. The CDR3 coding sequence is TGTGCCAGCAGCTTACAGGGGGACACTGAAGCTTTCTTT. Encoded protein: CASSLQGDTEAFF.

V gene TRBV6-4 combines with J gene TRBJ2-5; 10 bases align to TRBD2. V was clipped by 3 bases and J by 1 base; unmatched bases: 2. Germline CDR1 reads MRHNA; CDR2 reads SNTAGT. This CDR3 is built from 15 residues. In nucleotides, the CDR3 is TGTGCCAGCAGTGAAAGCGGGGGGGCCCAAGAGACCCAGTACTTC. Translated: CASSESGGAQETQYF.

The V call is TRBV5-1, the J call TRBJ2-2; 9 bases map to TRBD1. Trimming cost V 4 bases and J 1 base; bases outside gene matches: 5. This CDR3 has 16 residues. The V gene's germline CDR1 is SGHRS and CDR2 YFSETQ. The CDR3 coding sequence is TGCGCCAGCAGCAAAGCGACAGGGGGGAACACCGGGGAGCTGTTTTTT. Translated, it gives CASSKATGGNTGELFF.

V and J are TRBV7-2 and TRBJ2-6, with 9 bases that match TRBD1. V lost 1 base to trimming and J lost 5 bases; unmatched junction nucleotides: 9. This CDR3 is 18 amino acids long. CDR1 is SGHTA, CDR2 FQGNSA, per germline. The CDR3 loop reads CASSLEDRGTFWANVLTF. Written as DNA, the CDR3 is TGTGCCAGCAGCTTAGAGGACAGGGGCACTTTTTGGGCCAACGTCCTGACTTTC.

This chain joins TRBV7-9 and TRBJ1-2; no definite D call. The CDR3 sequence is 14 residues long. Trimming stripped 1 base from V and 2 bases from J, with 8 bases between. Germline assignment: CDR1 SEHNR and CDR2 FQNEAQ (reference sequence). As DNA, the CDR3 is TGTGCCAGCAGCTTAGTCGGTTTGAACTATGGCTACACCTTC. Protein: CASSLVGLNYGYTF.

The CDR3 sequence: CASRRQGAGDTEAFF. DNA of the CDR3: TGTGCCAGTAGACGCCAGGGGGCCGGCGACACTGAAGCTTTCTTT. The V call is TRBV19, the J call TRBJ1-1; 8 positions match TRBD1. The ends lost 6 bases at V and 3 bases at J; junction bases unmatched: 9. The CDR3 is made up of 15 amino acids. The germline V gene has CDR1 LNHDA and CDR2 SQIVND (reference sequence).

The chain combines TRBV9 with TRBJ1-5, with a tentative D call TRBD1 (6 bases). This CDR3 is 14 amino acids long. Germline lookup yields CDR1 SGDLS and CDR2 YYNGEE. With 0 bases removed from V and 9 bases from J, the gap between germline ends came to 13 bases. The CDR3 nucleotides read TGTGCCAGCAGCGTAGAGGACAGTGCGATGCCCCAGCATTTT. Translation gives CASSVEDSAMPQHF. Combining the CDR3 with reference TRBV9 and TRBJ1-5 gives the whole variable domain DSGVTQTPKHLITATGQRVTLRCSPRSGDLSVYWYQQSLDQGLQFLIQYYNGEERAKGNILERFSAQQFPDLHSELNLSSLELGDSALYFCASSVEDSAMPQHFGDGTRLSIL.